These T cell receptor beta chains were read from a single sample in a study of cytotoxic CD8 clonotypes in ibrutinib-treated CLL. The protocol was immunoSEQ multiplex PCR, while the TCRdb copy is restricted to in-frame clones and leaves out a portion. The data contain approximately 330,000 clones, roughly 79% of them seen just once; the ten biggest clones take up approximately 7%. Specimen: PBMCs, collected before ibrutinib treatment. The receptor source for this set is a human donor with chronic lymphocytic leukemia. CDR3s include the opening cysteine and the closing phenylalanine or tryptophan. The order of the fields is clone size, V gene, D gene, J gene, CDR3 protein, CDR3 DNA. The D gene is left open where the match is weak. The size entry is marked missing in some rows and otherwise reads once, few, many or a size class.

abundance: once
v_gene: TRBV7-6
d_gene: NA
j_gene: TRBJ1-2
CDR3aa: CASSLGRWSNYGYTF
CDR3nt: TGTGCCAGCAGCTTAGGTCGATGGTCTAACTATGGCTACACCTTC

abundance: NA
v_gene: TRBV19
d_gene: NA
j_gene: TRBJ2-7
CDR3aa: CASRGKASDSYEQYF
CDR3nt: TGTGCCAGTAGAGGGAAGGCTAGCGACTCCTACGAGCAGTACTTC

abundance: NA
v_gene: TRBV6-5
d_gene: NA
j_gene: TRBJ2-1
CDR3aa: CASSYSTVSSYNEQFF
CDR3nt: TGTGCCAGCAGTTACTCGACGGTAAGCTCCTACAATGAGCAGTTCTTC

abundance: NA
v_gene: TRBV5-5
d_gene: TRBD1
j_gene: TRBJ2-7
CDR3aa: CASSRILGQGGSEQYF
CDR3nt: TGTGCCAGCAGCCGAATCCTAGGACAGGGGGGATCCGAGCAGTACTTC

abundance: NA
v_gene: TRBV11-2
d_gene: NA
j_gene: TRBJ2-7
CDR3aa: CASSLQGFGREQYF
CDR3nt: TGTGCCAGCAGCTTACAGGGATTCGGCCGGGAGCAGTACTTC

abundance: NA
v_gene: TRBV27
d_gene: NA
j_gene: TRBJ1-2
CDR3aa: CASSFADGMLAF
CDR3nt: TGTGCCAGCAGTTTCGCCGACGGCATGTTGGCCTTC

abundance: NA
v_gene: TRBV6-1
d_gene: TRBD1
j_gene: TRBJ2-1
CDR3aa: CASSVRGRGEQFF
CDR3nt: TGTGCCAGCAGTGTGAGGGGGCGCGGTGAGCAGTTCTTC

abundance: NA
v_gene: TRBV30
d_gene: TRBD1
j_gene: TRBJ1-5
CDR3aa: CAWSGQGMSSNQPQHF
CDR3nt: TGTGCCTGGAGCGGACAGGGGATGAGTAGCAATCAGCCCCAGCATTTT

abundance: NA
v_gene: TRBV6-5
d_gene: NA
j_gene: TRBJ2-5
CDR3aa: CATRDKIQETQYF
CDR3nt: TGTGCCACCAGAGACAAAATCCAAGAGACCCAGTACTTC

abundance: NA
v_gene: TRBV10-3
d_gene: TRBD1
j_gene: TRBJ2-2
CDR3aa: CAISDWGDRAGTGELFF
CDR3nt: TGTGCCATCAGTGATTGGGGGGACAGGGCCGGCACCGGGGAGCTGTTTTTT

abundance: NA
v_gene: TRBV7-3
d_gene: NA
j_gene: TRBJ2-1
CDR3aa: CASSPGLAYMSGEQFF
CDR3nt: TGTGCCAGCAGCCCGGGTCTGGCCTATATGTCGGGGGAGCAGTTCTTC

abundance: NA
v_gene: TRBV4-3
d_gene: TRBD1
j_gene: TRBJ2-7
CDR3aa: CASSQGQGGGYEQYF
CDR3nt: TGCGCCAGCAGCCAAGGACAGGGGGGAGGGTACGAGCAGTACTTC

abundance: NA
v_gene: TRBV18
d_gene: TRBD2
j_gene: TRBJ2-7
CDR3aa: CASSPWVAGGISYEQYF
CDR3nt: TGTGCCAGCTCACCGTGGGTTGCGGGAGGGATCTCCTACGAGCAGTACTTC

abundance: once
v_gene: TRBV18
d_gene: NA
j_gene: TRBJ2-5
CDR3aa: CASSPLSRETQYF
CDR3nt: TGTGCCAGCTCACCACTGAGCAGGGAGACCCAGTACTTC

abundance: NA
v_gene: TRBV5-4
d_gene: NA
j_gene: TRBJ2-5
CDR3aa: CASSSGSRQETQYF
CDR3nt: TGTGCCAGCAGCTCCGGGAGCCGTCAAGAGACCCAGTACTTC

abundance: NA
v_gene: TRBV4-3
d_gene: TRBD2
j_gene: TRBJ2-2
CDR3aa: CASSQDTGGSTGELFF
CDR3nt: TGCGCCAGCAGCCAAGATACGGGAGGGTCTACCGGGGAGCTGTTTTTT

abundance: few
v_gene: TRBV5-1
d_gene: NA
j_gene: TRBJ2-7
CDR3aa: CASSFGSLSYEQYF
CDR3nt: TGCGCCAGCAGCTTCGGCAGTCTCTCCTACGAGCAGTACTTC

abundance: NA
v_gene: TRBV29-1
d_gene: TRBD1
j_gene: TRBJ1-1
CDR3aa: CSASRDSLEAFF
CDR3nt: TGCAGCGCAAGTCGGGACAGTTTAGAAGCTTTCTTT